This is a list of T cell receptor beta chains from one sample in a study of T cell responses to AZD1222 COVID-19 vaccine. Method: immunoSEQ multiplex PCR; TCRdb's copy keeps in-frame clones and lacks some. This sample has about 130,000 clones; 92% occur once, and the top ten carry approximately 2%. The material sequenced was peripheral blood, taken on day 0 of AZD1222 vaccination. These TCRs come from an adult in good health. CDR3s include the opening cysteine and the closing phenylalanine or tryptophan.

V gene	J gene	CDR3 protein
TRBV7-9	TRBJ1-2	CASSFSPREGPHGYTF
TRBV7-9	TRBJ1-5	CASSLGTVSNQPQHF
TRBV3-1/TRBV3-2	TRBJ2-2	CASSLRGPGELFF
TRBV7-9	TRBJ1-5	CASSLWGGSNQPQHF
TRBV24-1	TRBJ2-1	CATSDFRRGGSNEQFF
TRBV5-1	TRBJ2-7	CASSPEDRRLSEQYF
TRBV7-2	TRBJ1-5	CASSLSVNQPQHF
TRBV6-2/TRBV6-3	TRBJ1-1	CASSTTGNTEAFF
TRBV7-2	TRBJ1-1	CASSETDRTGTEAFF
TRBV4-3	TRBJ2-7	CASSQDEGVAYEQYF
TRBV11-1	TRBJ2-1	CASSPARTDNEQFF
TRBV6-2/TRBV6-3	TRBJ2-7	CASSYSSRGSYEQYF
TRBV18	TRBJ2-3	CASSPSSFSGGTDTQYF
TRBV7-2	TRBJ2-3	CASSLATTSGDTQYF
TRBV10-3	TRBJ2-5	CAIAGTSGVETQYF
TRBV5-1	TRBJ1-2	CASSRGTANYGYTF
TRBV18	TRBJ2-5	CASSPPRGGLETQYF
TRBV7-9	TRBJ1-2	CASSLGASQSYGYTF
TRBV29-1	TRBJ1-4	CSVEDPAGANEKLFF
TRBV7-9	TRBJ1-4	CASSSPGGEKLFF
TRBV15	TRBJ2-1	CATSKLRGTYNEQFF
TRBV6-2/TRBV6-3	TRBJ2-2	CASSYLREEELFF
TRBV7-2	TRBJ1-3	CASSPRGGAGNTIYF
TRBV5-1	TRBJ1-2	CASSSRLANYGYTF
TRBV5-8	TRBJ1-5	CASSLRGRTDQPQHF
TRBV6-4	TRBJ1-4	CASSATGGPAEKLFF
TRBV5-6	TRBJ2-1	CASSFVVPGQGAYEQFF
TRBV5-1	TRBJ1-1	CASSLQGVNTEAFF
TRBV6-6	TRBJ2-5	CASSPTRGLGKGETQYF
TRBV9	TRBJ1-1	CASSARQGATEAFF
TRBV5-5	TRBJ2-7	CASSLAPAYEQYF
TRBV11-2	TRBJ2-5	CASSLGLGPGRETQYF
TRBV7-9	TRBJ2-7	CASSSTPGQGAYEQYF
TRBV7-2	TRBJ1-4	CASSLGTVREKLFF
TRBV7-2	TRBJ2-3	CASRRSSGGAGDTQYF
TRBV6-5	TRBJ1-3	CASRRSSGNTIYF
TRBV20-1	TRBJ2-7	CSASRQGGEQYF
TRBV6-2/TRBV6-3	TRBJ1-5	CASSTDSQNRGTDQPQHF
TRBV14	TRBJ1-4	CASQRALNEKLFF
TRBV9	TRBJ2-7	CASSVGPPNNEQYF
TRBV5-1	TRBJ2-5	CASSSGLAGARELQETQYF
TRBV7-8	TRBJ1-5	CASSLALAGGYSNQPQHF
TRBV10-2	TRBJ2-3	CASSPVSSTDTQYF
TRBV5-1	TRBJ1-2	CASSLATGKSYGYTF
TRBV19	TRBJ1-1	CASSRGTGARAFF
TRBV5-4	TRBJ1-2	CASSHAGTESNYGYTF
TRBV10-3	TRBJ1-2	CAISDGQDYGYTF
TRBV27	TRBJ1-1	CASSGRDRGWNTEAFF
TRBV27	TRBJ1-6	CASSLAGQDRVYWSPLHF
TRBV27	TRBJ1-6	CASSLSGYDALHF